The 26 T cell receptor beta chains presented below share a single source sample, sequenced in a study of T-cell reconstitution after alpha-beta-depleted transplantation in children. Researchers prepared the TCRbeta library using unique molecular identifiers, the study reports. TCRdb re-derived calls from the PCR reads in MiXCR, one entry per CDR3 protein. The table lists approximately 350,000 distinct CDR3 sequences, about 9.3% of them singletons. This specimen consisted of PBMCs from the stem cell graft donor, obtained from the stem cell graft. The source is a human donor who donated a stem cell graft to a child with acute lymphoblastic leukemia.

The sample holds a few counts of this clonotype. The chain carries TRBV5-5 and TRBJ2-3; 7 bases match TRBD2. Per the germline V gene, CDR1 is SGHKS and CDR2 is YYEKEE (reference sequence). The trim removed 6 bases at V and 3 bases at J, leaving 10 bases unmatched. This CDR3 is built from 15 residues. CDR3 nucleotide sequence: TGTGCCAGCAACCCGGGAGGACCACTTACAGATACGCAGTATTTT. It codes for CASNPGGPLTDTQYF.

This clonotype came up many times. Here the CDR3 reads CASSLAGRMDTGELFF. In DNA form, the CDR3 reads TGTGCCAGCAGCTTAGCGGGGCGGATGGACACCGGGGAGCTGTTTTTT. This chain uses TRBV7-9 with TRBJ2-2; D is perhaps TRBD1 (5 bases). Germline-derived CDR1 and CDR2 are SEHNR and FQNEAQ (reference sequence). The CDR3 is 16 residues long. V shed 0 bases and J shed 3 bases, with 11 bases lying between them.

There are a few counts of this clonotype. CDR3 sequence (DNA): TGTGCCAGCAGATTCGGACAGGCCAAAGATACGCAGTATTTT. Encoded protein: CASRFGQAKDTQYF. The chain couples TRBV5-5 to TRBJ2-3; 7 bases agree with TRBD1. The germline V gene has CDR1 SGHKS and CDR2 YYEKEE (reference sequence). The CDR3 covers 14 residues. V shed 5 bases, J shed 5 bases, and the junction held 8 bases outside the gene matches.

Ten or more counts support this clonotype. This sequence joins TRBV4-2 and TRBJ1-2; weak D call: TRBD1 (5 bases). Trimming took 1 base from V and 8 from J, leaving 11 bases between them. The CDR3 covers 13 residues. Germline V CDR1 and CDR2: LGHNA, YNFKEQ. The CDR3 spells CASSQAREGGYTF. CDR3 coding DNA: TGTGCCAGCAGCCAAGCCAGGGAAGGAGGCTACACCTTC.

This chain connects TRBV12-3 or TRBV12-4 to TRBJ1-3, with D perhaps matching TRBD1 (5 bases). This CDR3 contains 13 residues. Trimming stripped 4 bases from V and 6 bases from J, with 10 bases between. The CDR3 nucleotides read TGTGCCAGCAGTTACACAGGTGCAAACACCATATATTTT. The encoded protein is CASSYTGANTIYF.

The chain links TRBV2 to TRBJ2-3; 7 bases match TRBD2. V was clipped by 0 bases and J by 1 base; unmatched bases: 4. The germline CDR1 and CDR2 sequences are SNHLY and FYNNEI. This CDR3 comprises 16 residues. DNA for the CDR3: TGTGCCAGCAGTGAAGCGCTAGCGGCCGGCACAGATACGCAGTATTTT. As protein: CASSEALAAGTDTQYF.

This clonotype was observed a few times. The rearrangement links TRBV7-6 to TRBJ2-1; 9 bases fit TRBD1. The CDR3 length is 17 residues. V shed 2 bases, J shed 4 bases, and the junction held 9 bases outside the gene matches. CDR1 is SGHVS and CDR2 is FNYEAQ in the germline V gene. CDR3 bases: TGTGCCAGCAGCTTATCGACCGGGACAGGGCTATACAATGAGCAGTTCTTC. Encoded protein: CASSLSTGTGLYNEQFF.

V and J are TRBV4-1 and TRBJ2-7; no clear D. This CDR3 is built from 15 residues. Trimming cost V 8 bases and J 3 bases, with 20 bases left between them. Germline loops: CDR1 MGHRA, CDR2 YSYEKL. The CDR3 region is CASGTPETGFYEQYF. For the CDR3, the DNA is TGCGCCAGCGGAACTCCCGAGACGGGCTTCTACGAGCAGTACTTC.

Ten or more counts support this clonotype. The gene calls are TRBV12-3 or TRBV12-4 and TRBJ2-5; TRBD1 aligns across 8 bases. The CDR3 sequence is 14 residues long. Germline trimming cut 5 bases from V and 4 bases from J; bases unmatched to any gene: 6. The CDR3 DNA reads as TGTGCCAGCAGTCCCGGACAGGGTGGAGAGACCCAGTACTTC. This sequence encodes CASSPGQGGETQYF.

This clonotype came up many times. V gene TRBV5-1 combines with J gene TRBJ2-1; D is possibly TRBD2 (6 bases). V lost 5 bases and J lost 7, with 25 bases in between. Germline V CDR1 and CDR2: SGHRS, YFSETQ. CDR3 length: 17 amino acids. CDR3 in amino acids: CASRVNPGEDYMNEQFF. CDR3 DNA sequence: TGCGCCAGCAGGGTTAACCCGGGCGAGGACTACATGAATGAGCAGTTCTTC.

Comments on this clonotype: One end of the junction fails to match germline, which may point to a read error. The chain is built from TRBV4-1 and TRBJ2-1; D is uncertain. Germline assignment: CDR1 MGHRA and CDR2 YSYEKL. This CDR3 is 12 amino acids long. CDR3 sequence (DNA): TGCGCCAGCATCCAAGATAGCAATGAGCAGTTCTTC. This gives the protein CASIQDSNEQFF.

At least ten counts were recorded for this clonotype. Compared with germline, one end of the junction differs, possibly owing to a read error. The CDR3 DNA is TGTGCTAGCAGCTTAGCGCGGGGAACCGGGGAGCTGTTTTTT. This sequence encodes CASSLARGTGELFF. The J gene is TRBJ2-2, the V gene TRBV7-7, with TRBD2 as a possible D gene (6 bases). CDR1 and CDR2 (germline): SSHAT, FNYEAQ (reference sequence). CDR3 length equals 14 residues.

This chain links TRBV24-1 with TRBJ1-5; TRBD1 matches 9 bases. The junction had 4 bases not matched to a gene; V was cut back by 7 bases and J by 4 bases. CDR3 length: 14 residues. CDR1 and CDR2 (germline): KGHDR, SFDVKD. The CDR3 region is CATRGTGQNQPQHF. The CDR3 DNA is TGTGCCACCAGAGGGACAGGGCAAAATCAGCCCCAGCATTTT.

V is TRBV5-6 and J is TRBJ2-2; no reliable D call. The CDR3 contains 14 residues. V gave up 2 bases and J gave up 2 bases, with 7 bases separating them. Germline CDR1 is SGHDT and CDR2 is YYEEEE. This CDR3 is CASSFRLNTGELFF. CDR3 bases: TGTGCCAGCAGCTTTAGACTTAACACCGGGGAGCTGTTTTTT.

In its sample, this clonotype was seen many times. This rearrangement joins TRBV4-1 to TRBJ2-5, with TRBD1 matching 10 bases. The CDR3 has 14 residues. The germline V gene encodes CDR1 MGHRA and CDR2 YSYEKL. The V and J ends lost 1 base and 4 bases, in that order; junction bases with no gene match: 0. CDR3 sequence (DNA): TGCGCCAGCAGCCAAGGGACAGGGGGAGAGACCCAGTACTTC. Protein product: CASSQGTGGETQYF.

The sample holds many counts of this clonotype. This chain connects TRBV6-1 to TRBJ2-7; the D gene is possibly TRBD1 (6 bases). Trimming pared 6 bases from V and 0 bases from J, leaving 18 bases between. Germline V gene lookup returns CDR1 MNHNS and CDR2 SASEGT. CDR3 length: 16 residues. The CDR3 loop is CASRARSRDTSYEQYF. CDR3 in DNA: TGTGCCAGCAGAGCTCGCAGTCGGGACACCTCCTACGAGCAGTACTTC.

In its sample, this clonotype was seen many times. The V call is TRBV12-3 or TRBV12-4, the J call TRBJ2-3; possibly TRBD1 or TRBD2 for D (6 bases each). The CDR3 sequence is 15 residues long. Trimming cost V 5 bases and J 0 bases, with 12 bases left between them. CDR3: CASSERGGSTDTQYF. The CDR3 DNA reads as TGTGCCAGCAGTGAGAGAGGGGGGAGCACAGATACGCAGTATTTT.

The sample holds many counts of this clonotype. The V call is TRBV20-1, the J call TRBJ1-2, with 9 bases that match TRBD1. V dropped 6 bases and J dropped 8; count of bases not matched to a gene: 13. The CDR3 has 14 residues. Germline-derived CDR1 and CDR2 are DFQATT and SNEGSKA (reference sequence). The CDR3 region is CSAPHGDRAGGYTF. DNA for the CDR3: TGCAGTGCCCCTCATGGGGACAGGGCCGGCGGCTACACCTTC.

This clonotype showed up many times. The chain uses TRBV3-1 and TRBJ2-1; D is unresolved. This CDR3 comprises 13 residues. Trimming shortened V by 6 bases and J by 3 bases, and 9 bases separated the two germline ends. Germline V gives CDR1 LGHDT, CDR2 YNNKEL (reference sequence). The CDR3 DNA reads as TGTGCCAGCAGGGATATGGTCTACAATGAGCAGTTCTTC. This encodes CASRDMVYNEQFF.

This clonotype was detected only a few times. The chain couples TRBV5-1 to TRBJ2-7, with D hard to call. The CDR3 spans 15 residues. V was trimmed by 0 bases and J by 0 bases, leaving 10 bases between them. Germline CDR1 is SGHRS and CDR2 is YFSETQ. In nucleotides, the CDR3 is TGCGCCAGCAGCTTGGAGGCTGACACCTCCTACGAGCAGTACTTC. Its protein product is CASSLEADTSYEQYF.

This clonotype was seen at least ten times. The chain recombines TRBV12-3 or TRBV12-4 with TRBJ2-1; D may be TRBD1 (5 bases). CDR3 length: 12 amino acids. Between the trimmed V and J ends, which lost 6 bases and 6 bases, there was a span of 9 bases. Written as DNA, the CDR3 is TGTGCCAGCAGGCAGGGTTCCAATGAGCAGTTCTTC. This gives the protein CASRQGSNEQFF.

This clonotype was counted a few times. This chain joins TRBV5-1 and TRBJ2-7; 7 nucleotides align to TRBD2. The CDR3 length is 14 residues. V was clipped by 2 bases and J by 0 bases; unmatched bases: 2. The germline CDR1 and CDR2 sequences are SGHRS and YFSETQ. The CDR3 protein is CASSFKRDSYEQYF. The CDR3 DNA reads TGCGCCAGCAGCTTCAAGCGGGACTCCTACGAGCAGTACTTC.

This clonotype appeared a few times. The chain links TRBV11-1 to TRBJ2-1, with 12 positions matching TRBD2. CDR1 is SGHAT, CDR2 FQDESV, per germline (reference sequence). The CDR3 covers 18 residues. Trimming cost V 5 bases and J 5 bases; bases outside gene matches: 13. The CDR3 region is CASSHLAGGPSFNNEQFF. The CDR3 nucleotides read TGTGCCAGCAGCCATCTAGCGGGAGGGCCCTCATTCAACAATGAGCAGTTCTTC.

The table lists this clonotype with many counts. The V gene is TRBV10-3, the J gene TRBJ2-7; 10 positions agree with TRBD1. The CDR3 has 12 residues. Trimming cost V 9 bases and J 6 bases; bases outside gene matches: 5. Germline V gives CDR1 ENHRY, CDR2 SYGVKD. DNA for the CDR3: TGTGCCATGGGGACAGGGGAAGCCGAGCAGTACTTC. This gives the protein CAMGTGEAEQYF.

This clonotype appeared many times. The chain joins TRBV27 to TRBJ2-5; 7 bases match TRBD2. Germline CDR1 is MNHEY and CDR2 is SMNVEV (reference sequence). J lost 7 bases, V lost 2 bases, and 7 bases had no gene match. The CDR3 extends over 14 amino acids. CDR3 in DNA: TGTGCCAGCAGTTTAGGGCTACCGGGGGGGACCCAGTACTTC. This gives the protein CASSLGLPGGTQYF.

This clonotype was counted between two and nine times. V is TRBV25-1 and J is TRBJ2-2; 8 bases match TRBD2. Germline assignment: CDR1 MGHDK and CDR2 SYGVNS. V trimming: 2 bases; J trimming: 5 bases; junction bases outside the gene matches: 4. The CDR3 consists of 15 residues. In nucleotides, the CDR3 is TGTGCCAGCAGTGAAGCGGGAGGCCCAACCGGGGAGCTGTTTTTT. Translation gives CASSEAGGPTGELFF. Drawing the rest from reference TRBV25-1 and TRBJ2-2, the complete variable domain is EADIYQTPRYLVIGTGKKITLECSQTMGHDKMYWYQQDPGMELHLIHYSYGVNSTEKGDLSSESTVSRIRTEHFPLTLESARPSHTSQYLCASSEAGGPTGELFFGEGSRLTVL.